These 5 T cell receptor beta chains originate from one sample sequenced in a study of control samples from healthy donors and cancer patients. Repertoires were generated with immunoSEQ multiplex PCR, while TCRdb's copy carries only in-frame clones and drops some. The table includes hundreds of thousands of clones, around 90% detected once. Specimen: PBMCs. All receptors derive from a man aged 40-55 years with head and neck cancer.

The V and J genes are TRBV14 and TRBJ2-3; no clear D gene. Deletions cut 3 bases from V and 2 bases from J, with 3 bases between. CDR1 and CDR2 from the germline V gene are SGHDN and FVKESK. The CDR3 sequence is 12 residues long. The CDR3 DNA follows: TGTGCCAGCAGCCAGTACACAGATACGCAGTATTTT. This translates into CASSQYTDTQYF.

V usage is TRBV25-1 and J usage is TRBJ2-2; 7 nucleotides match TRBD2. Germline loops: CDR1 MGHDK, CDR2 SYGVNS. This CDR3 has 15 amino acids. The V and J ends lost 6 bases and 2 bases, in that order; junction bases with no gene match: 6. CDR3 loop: CASRRGGENTGELFF. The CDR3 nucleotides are TGTGCCAGCAGGCGGGGAGGGGAAAACACCGGGGAGCTGTTTTTT.

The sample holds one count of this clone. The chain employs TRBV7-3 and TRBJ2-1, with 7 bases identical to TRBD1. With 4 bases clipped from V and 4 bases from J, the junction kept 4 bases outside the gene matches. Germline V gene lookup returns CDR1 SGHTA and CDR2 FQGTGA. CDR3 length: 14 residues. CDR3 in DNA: TGTGCCAGCAGCTCGGGACAGCAGTACAATGAGCAGTTCTTC. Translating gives CASSSGQQYNEQFF.

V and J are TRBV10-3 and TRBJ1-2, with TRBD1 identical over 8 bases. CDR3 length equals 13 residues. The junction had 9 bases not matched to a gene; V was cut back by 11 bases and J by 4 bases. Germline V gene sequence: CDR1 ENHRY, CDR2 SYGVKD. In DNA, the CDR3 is TGTGCCGCAACAGGACAGGGCTTCTATGGCTACACCTTC. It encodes CAATGQGFYGYTF.

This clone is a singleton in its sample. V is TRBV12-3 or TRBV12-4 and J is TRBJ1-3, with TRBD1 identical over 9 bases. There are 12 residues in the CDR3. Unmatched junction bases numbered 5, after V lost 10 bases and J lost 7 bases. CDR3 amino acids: CAIATGGNTIYF. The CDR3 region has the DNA TGTGCCATCGCGACAGGGGGGAACACCATATATTTT.